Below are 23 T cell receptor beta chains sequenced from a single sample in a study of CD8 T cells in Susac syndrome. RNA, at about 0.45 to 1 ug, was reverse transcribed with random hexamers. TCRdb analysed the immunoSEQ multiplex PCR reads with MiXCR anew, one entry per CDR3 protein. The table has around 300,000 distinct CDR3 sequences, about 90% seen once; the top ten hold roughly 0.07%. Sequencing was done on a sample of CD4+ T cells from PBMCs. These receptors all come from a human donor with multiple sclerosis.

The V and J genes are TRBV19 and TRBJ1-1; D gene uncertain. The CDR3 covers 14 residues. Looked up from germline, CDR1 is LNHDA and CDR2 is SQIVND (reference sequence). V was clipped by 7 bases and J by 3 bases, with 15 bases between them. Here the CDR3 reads CASTKRDTDTEAFF. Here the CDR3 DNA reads TGTGCCAGTACCAAACGAGACACCGACACTGAAGCTTTCTTT.

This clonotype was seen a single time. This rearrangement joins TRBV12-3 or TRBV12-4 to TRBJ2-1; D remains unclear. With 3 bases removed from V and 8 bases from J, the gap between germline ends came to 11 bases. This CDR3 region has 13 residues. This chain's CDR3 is CASSFVELYEQFF. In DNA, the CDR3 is TGTGCCAGCAGTTTCGTCGAGCTCTATGAGCAGTTCTTC.

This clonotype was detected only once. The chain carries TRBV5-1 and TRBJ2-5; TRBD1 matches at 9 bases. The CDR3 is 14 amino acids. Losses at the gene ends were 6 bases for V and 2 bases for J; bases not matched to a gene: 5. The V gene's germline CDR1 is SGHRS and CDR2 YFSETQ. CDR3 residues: CASNYRGPQETQYF. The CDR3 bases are TGCGCCAGCAACTACAGGGGGCCACAAGAGACCCAGTACTTC.

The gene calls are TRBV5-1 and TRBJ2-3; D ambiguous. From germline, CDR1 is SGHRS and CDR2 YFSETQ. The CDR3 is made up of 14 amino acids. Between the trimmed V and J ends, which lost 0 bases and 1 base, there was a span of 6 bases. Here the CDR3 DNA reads TGCGCCAGCAGCTTGGAAGGCCGCACAGATACGCAGTATTTT. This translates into CASSLEGRTDTQYF.

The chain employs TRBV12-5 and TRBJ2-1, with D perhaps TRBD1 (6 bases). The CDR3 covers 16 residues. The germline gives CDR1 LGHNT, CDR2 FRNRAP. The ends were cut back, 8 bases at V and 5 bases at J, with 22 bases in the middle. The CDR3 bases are TGTGCTAGTCAGGGGATCTATCCCGGAATTGACAATGAGCAGTTCTTC. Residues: CASQGIYPGIDNEQFF.

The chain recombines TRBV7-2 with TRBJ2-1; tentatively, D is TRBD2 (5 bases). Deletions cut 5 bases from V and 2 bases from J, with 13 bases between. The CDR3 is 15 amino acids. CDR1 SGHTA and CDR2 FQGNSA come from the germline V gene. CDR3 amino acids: CASSVSPGTYNEQFF. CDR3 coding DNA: TGTGCCAGCAGCGTATCGCCGGGAACCTACAATGAGCAGTTCTTC. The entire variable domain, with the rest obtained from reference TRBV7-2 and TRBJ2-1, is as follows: GAGVSQSPSNKVTEKGKDVELRCDPISGHTALYWYRQSLGQGLEFLIYFQGNSAPDKSGLPSDRFSAERTGGSVSTLTIQRTQQEDSAVYLCASSVSPGTYNEQFFGPGTRLTVL.

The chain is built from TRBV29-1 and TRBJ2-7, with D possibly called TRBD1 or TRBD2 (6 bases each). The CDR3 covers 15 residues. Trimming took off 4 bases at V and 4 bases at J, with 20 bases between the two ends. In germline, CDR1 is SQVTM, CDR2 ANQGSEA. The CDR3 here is CSVGGGRGQGYEQYF. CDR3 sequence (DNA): TGCAGCGTTGGTGGAGGCCGGGGGCAAGGATACGAGCAGTACTTC.

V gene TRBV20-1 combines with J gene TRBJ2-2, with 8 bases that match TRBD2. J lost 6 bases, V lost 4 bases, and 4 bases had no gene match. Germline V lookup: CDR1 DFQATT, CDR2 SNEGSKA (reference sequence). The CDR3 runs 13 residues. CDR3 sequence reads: CSAISGGAGELFF. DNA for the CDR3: TGCAGTGCTATATCCGGGGGGGCCGGGGAGCTGTTTTTT.

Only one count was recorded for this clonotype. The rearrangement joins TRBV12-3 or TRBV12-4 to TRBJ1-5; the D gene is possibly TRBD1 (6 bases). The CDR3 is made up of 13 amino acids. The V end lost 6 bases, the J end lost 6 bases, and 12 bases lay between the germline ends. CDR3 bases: TGTGCCAGCAGCCTCGGACAGATTCAGCCCCAGCATTTT. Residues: CASSLGQIQPQHF.

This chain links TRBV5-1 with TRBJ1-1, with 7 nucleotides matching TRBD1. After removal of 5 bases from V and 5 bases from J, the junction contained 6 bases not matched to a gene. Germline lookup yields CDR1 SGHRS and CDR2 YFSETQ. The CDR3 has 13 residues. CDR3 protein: CASRTGPETEAFF. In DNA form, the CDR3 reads TGCGCCAGCAGGACAGGGCCCGAAACTGAAGCTTTCTTT.

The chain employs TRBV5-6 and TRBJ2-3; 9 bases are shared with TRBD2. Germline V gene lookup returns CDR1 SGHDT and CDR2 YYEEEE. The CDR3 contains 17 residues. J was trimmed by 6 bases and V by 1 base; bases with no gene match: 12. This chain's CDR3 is CASSLWSRVAGVDTQYF. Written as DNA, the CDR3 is TGTGCCAGCAGCTTGTGGTCGAGAGTAGCGGGAGTGGATACGCAGTATTTT.

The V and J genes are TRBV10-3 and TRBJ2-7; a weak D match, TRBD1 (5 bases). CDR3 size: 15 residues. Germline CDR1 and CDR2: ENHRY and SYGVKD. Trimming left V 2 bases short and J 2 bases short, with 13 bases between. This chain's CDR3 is CAISERAGWAYEQYF. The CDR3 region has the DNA TGTGCCATCAGTGAGCGGGCAGGGTGGGCCTACGAGCAGTACTTC.

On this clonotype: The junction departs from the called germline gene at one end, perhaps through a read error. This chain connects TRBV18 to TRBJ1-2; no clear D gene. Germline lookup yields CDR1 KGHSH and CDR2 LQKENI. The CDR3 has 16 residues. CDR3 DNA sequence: TGTGCCAGCTCACCGGATTTCGGTATAGCTAACTATGGCTACCCCTTC. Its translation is CASSPDFGIANYGYPF.

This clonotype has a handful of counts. CDR3 DNA sequence: TGCAGCGTTAGGAGCGCCCCGGCGGGTGAAAAACTGTTTTTT. It specifies CSVRSAPAGEKLFF. The V and J genes are TRBV29-1 and TRBJ1-4, with D unclear. CDR1 and CDR2 from the germline V gene are SQVTM and ANQGSEA. The CDR3 extends over 14 amino acids. V lost 5 bases to trimming and J lost 7 bases, with 17 bases between them.

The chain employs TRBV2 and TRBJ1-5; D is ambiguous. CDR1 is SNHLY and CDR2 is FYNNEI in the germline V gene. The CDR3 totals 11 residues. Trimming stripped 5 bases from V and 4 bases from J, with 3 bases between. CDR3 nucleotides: TGTGCCAGCAGTTTGAATCAGCCCCAGCATTTT. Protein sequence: CASSLNQPQHF.

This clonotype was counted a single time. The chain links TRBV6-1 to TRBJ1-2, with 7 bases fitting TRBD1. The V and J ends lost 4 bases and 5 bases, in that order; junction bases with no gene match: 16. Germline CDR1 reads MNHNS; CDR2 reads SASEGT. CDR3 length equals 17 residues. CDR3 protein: CASSAFSVTGKDYGYTF. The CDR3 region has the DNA TGTGCCAGCAGTGCATTTTCCGTGACAGGGAAAGATTATGGCTACACCTTC.

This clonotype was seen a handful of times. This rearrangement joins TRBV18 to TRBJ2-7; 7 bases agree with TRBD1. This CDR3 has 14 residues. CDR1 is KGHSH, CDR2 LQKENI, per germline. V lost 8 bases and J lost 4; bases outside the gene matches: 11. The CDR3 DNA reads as TGTGCCAGCAGCCCTAGACAGGGATCGTACGAGCAGTACTTC. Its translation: CASSPRQGSYEQYF.

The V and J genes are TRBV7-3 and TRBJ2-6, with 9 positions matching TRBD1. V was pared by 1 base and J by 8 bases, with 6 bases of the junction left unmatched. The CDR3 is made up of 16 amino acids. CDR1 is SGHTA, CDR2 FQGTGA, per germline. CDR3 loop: CASSLNRGQGSNVLTF. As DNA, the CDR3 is TGTGCCAGCAGCTTAAATAGGGGACAGGGTTCCAACGTCCTGACTTTC.

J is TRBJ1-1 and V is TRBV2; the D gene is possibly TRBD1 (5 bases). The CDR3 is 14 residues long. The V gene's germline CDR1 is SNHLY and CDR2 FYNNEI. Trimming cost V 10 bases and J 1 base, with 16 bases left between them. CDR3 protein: CATMQGGRNTEAFF. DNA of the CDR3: TGTGCCACCATGCAGGGAGGACGGAACACTGAAGCTTTCTTT.

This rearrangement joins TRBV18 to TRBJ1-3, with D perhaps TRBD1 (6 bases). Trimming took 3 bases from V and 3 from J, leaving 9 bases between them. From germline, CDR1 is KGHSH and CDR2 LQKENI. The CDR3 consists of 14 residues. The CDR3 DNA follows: TGTGCCAGCTCACCCGGGACACGTGGAAACACCATATATTTT. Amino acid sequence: CASSPGTRGNTIYF.

The DNA of the CDR3 is TGTGCCAGCAGCCAGGGGACCTATGGCTACACCTTC. It specifies CASSQGTYGYTF. The chain carries TRBV3-1 and TRBJ1-2, with TRBD1 as a possible D gene (5 bases). The germline V and J ends were trimmed by 3 bases and 4 bases, with 6 bases remaining between them. Germline V gene data show CDR1 as LGHDT and CDR2 as YNNKEL (reference sequence). This CDR3 is built from 12 residues.

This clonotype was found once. CDR3 nucleotide sequence: TGTGCCAGCAGACAGGGGATCGAAGCTTTCTTT. Translation: CASRQGIEAFF. The chain uses TRBV6-2 or TRBV6-3 and TRBJ1-1, with TRBD1 matching 7 bases. Per germline, CDR1 MNHEY and CDR2 SVGEGT. Trimming took 6 bases from V and 8 from J; bases not matched to a gene: 3. This CDR3 contains 11 residues.

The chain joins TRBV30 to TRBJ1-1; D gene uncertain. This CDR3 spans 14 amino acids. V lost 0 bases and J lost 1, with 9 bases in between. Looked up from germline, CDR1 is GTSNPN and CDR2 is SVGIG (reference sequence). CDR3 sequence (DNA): TGTGCCTGGAGTGTAACACAGTGGAACACTGAAGCTTTCTTT. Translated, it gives CAWSVTQWNTEAFF.